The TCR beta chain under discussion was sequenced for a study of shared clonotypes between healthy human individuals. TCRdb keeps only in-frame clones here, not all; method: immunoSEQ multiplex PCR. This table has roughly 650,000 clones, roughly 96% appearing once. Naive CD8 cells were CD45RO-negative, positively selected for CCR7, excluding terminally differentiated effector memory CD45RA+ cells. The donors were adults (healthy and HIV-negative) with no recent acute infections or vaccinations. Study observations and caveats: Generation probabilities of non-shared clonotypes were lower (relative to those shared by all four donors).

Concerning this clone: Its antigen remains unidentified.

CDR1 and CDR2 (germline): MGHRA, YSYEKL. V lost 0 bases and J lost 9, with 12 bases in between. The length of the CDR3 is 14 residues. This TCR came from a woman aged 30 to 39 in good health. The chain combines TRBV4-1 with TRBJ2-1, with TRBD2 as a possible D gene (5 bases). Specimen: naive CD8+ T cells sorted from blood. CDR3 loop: CASSQEPGLAEQFF. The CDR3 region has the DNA TGCGCCAGCAGCCAAGAGCCTGGGCTAGCTGAGCAGTTCTTC.